The rows below give T cell receptor beta chains drawn from one sample of a study of PD-1 blockade in classical Hodgkin lymphoma. TCRdb's copy holds only in-frame clones and misses some; the assay was immunoSEQ multiplex PCR. The profile covers approximately 16,000 clones, with just over 85% appearing a single time and 0.84% taken by the ten largest. Input material: CD4+ T cells from blood. The receptors stem from a human donor with classical Hodgkin lymphoma. Both conserved end residues are part of each CDR3. The order of the fields is V gene, J gene, CDR3 protein.

V: TRBV30
J: TRBJ1-2
CDR3: CAWEQGSNGYTF

V: TRBV5-4
J: TRBJ2-1
CDR3: CASSRPGLAGGHGEQFF

V: TRBV7-3
J: TRBJ2-5
CDR3: CASSSGQPGGETQYF

V: TRBV19
J: TRBJ1-1
CDR3: CASSIPLTGGNTEAFF

V: TRBV7-2
J: TRBJ1-3
CDR3: CASRPDSVSGNTIYF

V: TRBV28
J: TRBJ1-5
CDR3: CASSPQAGAGSQHF

V: TRBV6-6
J: TRBJ2-7
CDR3: CASSYSRSYEQYF

V: TRBV19
J: TRBJ1-6
CDR3: CASRPDSDNSPLHF

V: TRBV4-3
J: TRBJ2-1
CDR3: CASSQQRGEQFF

V: TRBV29-1
J: TRBJ1-2
CDR3: CSVMRNNGYTF

V: TRBV28
J: TRBJ1-2
CDR3: CASSQLGQVVWGYTF

V: TRBV6-6
J: TRBJ1-5
CDR3: CASSRGDGLKPQHF

V: TRBV7-6
J: TRBJ2-7
CDR3: CASSLGPPPYEQYF

V: TRBV6-5
J: TRBJ2-2
CDR3: CASRTGDTGELFF

V: TRBV7-8
J: TRBJ1-2
CDR3: CASSLGQGPGGYTF

V: TRBV19
J: TRBJ2-2
CDR3: CASSPTSGRTGELFF

V: TRBV2
J: TRBJ1-1
CDR3: CASSEKTSPGLAAFF

V: TRBV19
J: TRBJ2-7
CDR3: CASSATSAKGDYEQYF

V: TRBV11-1
J: TRBJ2-1
CDR3: CASSLSKDRNEQFF

V: TRBV7-9
J: TRBJ2-7
CDR3: CASTSTSGSYEQYF

V: TRBV6-6
J: TRBJ1-5
CDR3: CASGIGQFNQPQHF

V: TRBV29-1
J: TRBJ1-4
CDR3: CSVRQGGGNEKLFF

V: TRBV4-1
J: NA
CDR3: CASSQLAGGPNEQYF

V: TRBV29-1
J: TRBJ2-7
CDR3: CSVGTSTGVHYEQYF

V: TRBV5-1
J: TRBJ2-1
CDR3: CASSLALTSGRNEQFF

V: TRBV4-1
J: TRBJ2-2
CDR3: CASSQGRVAGYTGELFF

V: TRBV25-1
J: TRBJ1-1
CDR3: CASSDGITAFF

V: TRBV7-2
J: TRBJ2-1
CDR3: CASSLDSGRGTWQFF

V: TRBV6-5
J: TRBJ1-5
CDR3: CASRMIGGGQPQHF

V: TRBV7-2
J: TRBJ1-2
CDR3: CASSLVPDRGYGYTF

V: TRBV6-1
J: TRBJ1-2
CDR3: CASSEALVGILRGSYGYTF

V: TRBV7-2
J: TRBJ2-3
CDR3: CASSLGLTSSTDTQYF

V: TRBV5-1
J: TRBJ1-1
CDR3: CASSLTGWTNTEAFF

V: TRBV4-3
J: TRBJ2-5
CDR3: CASSQDRAPTGETQYF

V: TRBV19
J: TRBJ2-1
CDR3: CASSGDRQLYNEQFF

V: TRBV19
J: TRBJ2-1
CDR3: CASSLHRGTRNEQFF

V: TRBV25-1
J: TRBJ2-2
CDR3: CASSRQGANTGELFF

V: TRBV5-8
J: TRBJ2-3
CDR3: CASSLEGTLSSTDTQYF

V: TRBV28
J: TRBJ1-2
CDR3: CASSPGGDGINYGYTF